This T cell receptor beta chain was profiled in a study of blood T cells in healthy people across ages. For the second PCR, which ran for roughly 6 to 11 cycles, a sample-barcoded 5' primer and a J-beta primer mix were used. TCRdb reanalysed the 5' RACE reads using MiXCR and keeps one entry per CDR3 protein. This table holds nearly 800,000 distinct CDR3 sequences, roughly 25% found once. The CDR3 is 15 residues long. Germline V gives CDR1 SGHVS, CDR2 FQNEAQ. The ends were cut back, 6 bases at V and 0 bases at J, with 14 bases in the middle. This clonotype has only one observation. The sample was also reused in another study, on T cells of mothers and their children.

The source is a boy aged 5-17 years in good health. Source material: blood. The chain recombines TRBV7-8 with TRBJ2-5; D unresolved. The CDR3 here is CASRHSGEYQETQYF. In DNA, the CDR3 is TGTGCCAGCAGACATTCTGGGGAATACCAAGAGACCCAGTACTTC.